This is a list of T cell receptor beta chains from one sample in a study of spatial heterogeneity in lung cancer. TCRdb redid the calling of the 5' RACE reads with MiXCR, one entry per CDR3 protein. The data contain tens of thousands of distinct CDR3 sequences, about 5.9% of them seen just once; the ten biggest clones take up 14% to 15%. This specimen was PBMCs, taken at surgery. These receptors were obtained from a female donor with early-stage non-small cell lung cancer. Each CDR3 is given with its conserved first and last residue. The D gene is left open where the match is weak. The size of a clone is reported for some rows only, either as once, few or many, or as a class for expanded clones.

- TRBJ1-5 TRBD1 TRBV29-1 TGCAGCTTCCGACAGGGTCATCAGCCCCAGCATTTT CSFRQGHQPQHF
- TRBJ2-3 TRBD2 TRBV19 TGTGCCAGTAGACTAGCGGGAAGGATCACAGATACGCAGTATTTT CASRLAGRITDTQYF
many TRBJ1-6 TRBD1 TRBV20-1 TGCAGTGCTCCCAGGGGGGACAGGGTTTATTCACCCCTCCACTTT CSAPRGDRVYSPLHF
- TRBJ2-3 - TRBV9 TGTGCCAGCAGCGTAGGGGGCGAAGGGGCAGATACGCAGTATTTT CASSVGGEGADTQYF
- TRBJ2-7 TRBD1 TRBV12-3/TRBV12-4 TGTGCCAGCAGTCCCGGACAGGGTAGGGACGAGCAGTACTTC CASSPGQGRDEQYF
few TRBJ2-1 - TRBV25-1 TGTGCCAGCAGTCTGACCAGGGGAAATGAGCAGTTCTTC CASSLTRGNEQFF
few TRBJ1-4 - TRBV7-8 TGTGCCAGCAGCTTAGTACAGGGAGGGGATGAAAAACTGTTTTTT CASSLVQGGDEKLFF
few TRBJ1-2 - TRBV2 TGTGCCAGCACCTCCGGGGCGTCCAACTATGGCTACACCTTC CASTSGASNYGYTF
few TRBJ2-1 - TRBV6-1 TGTGCCAGCAGTGTTCAGTACAATGAGCAGTTCTTC CASSVQYNEQFF
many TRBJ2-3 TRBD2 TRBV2 TGTGCCAGCAGCCCGCGTAGCGGGGGTGGGTCAGATACGCAGTATTTT CASSPRSGGGSDTQYF
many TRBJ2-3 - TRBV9 TGTGCCAGCAGCGCCGGGCAGGCTTCGTGGGATACGCAGTATTTT CASSAGQASWDTQYF
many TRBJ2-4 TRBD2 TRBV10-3 TGTGCCATCAGTGAAGGGGTGGCTAGCGGAAACATTCAGTACTTC CAISEGVASGNIQYF
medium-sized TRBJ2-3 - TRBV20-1 TGCAGTGTCTCGACAGGTTGGGTCGATTCGTCGCAGTATTTT CSVSTGWVDSSQYF
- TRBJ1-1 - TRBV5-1 TGCGCCAGCAGCAGCGACTGGAACACTGAAGCTTTCTTT CASSSDWNTEAFF
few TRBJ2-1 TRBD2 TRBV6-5 TGTGCCAGCAGTTACTCGGCTAGCGGTGGGTACAATGAGCAGTTCTTC CASSYSASGGYNEQFF
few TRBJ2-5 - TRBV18 TGTGCCAGCTCACCACGGCAGGGTACAAAGTCCCAGTACTTC CASSPRQGTKSQYF
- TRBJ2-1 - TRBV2 TGTGCCAGCAGTGCGACATTGGGCCTATACAATGAGCAGTTCTTC CASSATLGLYNEQFF
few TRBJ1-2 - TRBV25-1 TGTGCCAGCAGCATAGGACGGACGTATGGCTACACCTTC CASSIGRTYGYTF
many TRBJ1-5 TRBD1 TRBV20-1 TGCAGTGCTAGAGACTGGACAGGAGAGAGTCAGCCCCAGCATTTT CSARDWTGESQPQHF